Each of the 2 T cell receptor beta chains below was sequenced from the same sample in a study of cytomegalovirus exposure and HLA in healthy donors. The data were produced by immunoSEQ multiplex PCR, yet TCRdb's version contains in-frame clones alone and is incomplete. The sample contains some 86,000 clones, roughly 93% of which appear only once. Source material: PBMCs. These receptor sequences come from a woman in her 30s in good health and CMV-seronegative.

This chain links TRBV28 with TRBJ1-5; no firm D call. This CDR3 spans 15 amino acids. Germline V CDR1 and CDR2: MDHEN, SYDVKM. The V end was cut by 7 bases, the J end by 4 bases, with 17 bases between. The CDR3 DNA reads TGTGCCAGCACCCCAGAAGGACTATCAAATCAGCCCCAGCATTTT. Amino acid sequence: CASTPEGLSNQPQHF.

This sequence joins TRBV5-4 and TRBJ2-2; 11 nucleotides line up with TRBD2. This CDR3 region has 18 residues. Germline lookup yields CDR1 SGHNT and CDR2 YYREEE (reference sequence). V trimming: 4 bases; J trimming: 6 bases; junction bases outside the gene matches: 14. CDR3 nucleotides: TGTGCCAGCAGCCGTGGACTAGCGGGCCCGTTCGGTCCCGGGGAGCTGTTTTTT. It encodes CASSRGLAGPFGPGELFF.